Listed below are T cell receptor beta chains from one sample, sequenced in a study of sequential checkpoint blockade in melanoma. Using immunoSEQ multiplex PCR, the repertoire was profiled, and TCRdb retains in-frame clones only, with some absent. Of around 9,100 clones in the sample, 71% were seen once. The specimen was CD8+ T cells sorted from blood (inferred from file names), collected from a patient given nivolumab and ipilimumab in sequence. The source of these receptors is a human donor with melanoma. Each CDR3 is given with its conserved first and last residue. Each record gives: CDR3 DNA, CDR3 protein, V gene, clone size, J gene, D gene. D genes are given only for firm matches. Clone sizes are given selectively: once, few, many, or a class where the clone is expanded.

cdr3_nt: TGTGCCAGCAGCTTGGAACAGGGGAACACTGAAGCTTTCTTT
cdr3_aa: CASSLEQGNTEAFF
v_call: TRBV5-4
clone_size: -
j_call: TRBJ1-1
d_call: -

cdr3_nt: TGTGCCAGCAGTTACCAGGGGCGAGGCTATGGCTACACCTTC
cdr3_aa: CASSYQGRGYGYTF
v_call: TRBV6-5
clone_size: few
j_call: TRBJ1-2
d_call: -

cdr3_nt: TGTGCCAGCAGTTACGTCGGTGTACAAGAGACCCAGTACTTC
cdr3_aa: CASSYVGVQETQYF
v_call: TRBV6-5
clone_size: -
j_call: TRBJ2-5
d_call: -

cdr3_nt: TGTGCCAGCACTTGGACTTTGGGAGAGACCCAGTACTTC
cdr3_aa: CASTWTLGETQYF
v_call: TRBV27
clone_size: -
j_call: TRBJ2-5
d_call: -

cdr3_nt: TGCGCCAGCAGCCCGGGGACTAGGAGGGACGAGCAGTACTTC
cdr3_aa: CASSPGTRRDEQYF
v_call: TRBV4-1
clone_size: -
j_call: TRBJ2-7
d_call: TRBD2

cdr3_nt: TGTGCCAGCAGCTCATTCCATGCGGGACAGGGGTGGTACGAGCAGTACTTC
cdr3_aa: CASSSFHAGQGWYEQYF
v_call: TRBV11-2
clone_size: -
j_call: TRBJ2-7
d_call: TRBD1

cdr3_nt: TGTGCCAGCAGTAAGACTAGCGGAAGCTACGAGCAGTACTTC
cdr3_aa: CASSKTSGSYEQYF
v_call: TRBV6-4
clone_size: -
j_call: TRBJ2-7
d_call: TRBD2

cdr3_nt: TGCAGCGTTGAACTAGCGGGGGGGCTGTATGAGCAGTTCTTC
cdr3_aa: CSVELAGGLYEQFF
v_call: TRBV29-1
clone_size: -
j_call: TRBJ2-1
d_call: TRBD2

cdr3_nt: TGCGCCAGCAGCCAAGGGTGGGCTAGCGGGAATGATTACAATGAGCAGTTCTTC
cdr3_aa: CASSQGWASGNDYNEQFF
v_call: TRBV4-3
clone_size: -
j_call: TRBJ2-1
d_call: TRBD2

cdr3_nt: TGCGCCAGCAGCCAAGAACGGGTACGAAACACTGAAGCTTTCTTT
cdr3_aa: CASSQERVRNTEAFF
v_call: TRBV4-3
clone_size: few
j_call: TRBJ1-1
d_call: -

cdr3_nt: TGTGCCAGCAGTTCGGGCGGGGGGATGTTCGAGCAGTACTTC
cdr3_aa: CASSSGGGMFEQYF
v_call: TRBV6-5
clone_size: few
j_call: TRBJ2-7
d_call: TRBD2

cdr3_nt: TGTGCCAGTAGTATAAACGAGGGGAGGTCCTACAATGAGCAGTTCTTC
cdr3_aa: CASSINEGRSYNEQFF
v_call: TRBV19
clone_size: -
j_call: TRBJ2-1
d_call: -

cdr3_nt: TGTGCCAGCAGTTGGAAGACAGGGTGGGGGATCGGGGAGCTGTTTTTT
cdr3_aa: CASSWKTGWGIGELFF
v_call: TRBV28
clone_size: -
j_call: TRBJ2-2
d_call: TRBD1

cdr3_nt: TGCGCCAGCAGCCAAGCACGGGGAGACCAAGAGACCCAGTACTTC
cdr3_aa: CASSQARGDQETQYF
v_call: TRBV4-3
clone_size: -
j_call: TRBJ2-5
d_call: -

cdr3_nt: TGTGCCAGCAGTTTAGGGGGGGAGATTTATGAGCAGTTCTTC
cdr3_aa: CASSLGGEIYEQFF
v_call: TRBV27
clone_size: -
j_call: TRBJ2-1
d_call: TRBD2

cdr3_nt: TGCAGCGTTGCAGGGCCCACCGGGGAGCTGTTTTTT
cdr3_aa: CSVAGPTGELFF
v_call: TRBV29-1
clone_size: -
j_call: TRBJ2-2
d_call: -

cdr3_nt: TGTGCCAGCAGCGCAGGGTACACTGAAGCTTTCTTT
cdr3_aa: CASSAGYTEAFF
v_call: TRBV6-1
clone_size: -
j_call: TRBJ1-1
d_call: -

cdr3_nt: TGTGCCAGCAGTGAAGGCTTCCCTGGGGCGTCCCCCTATGGCTACACCTTC
cdr3_aa: CASSEGFPGASPYGYTF
v_call: TRBV6-1
clone_size: -
j_call: TRBJ1-2
d_call: -

cdr3_nt: TGTGCCAGCAGCCTACGGACTAGCGGGACGGGCACAGATACGCAGTATTTT
cdr3_aa: CASSLRTSGTGTDTQYF
v_call: TRBV4-2
clone_size: few
j_call: TRBJ2-3
d_call: TRBD2

cdr3_nt: TGTGCCAGCAGCTTAGGACCAGGGGACAAATTCTACGAGCAGTACTTC
cdr3_aa: CASSLGPGDKFYEQYF
v_call: TRBV11-2
clone_size: -
j_call: TRBJ2-7
d_call: -

cdr3_nt: TGTGCCATCAGTGGGCAAGCGGGAGGCCAGGAGACCCAGTACTTC
cdr3_aa: CAISGQAGGQETQYF
v_call: TRBV10-3
clone_size: -
j_call: TRBJ2-5
d_call: TRBD2

cdr3_nt: TGCGCCAGCAGCGGGGACACAGGGAACACCGGGGAGCTGTTTTTT
cdr3_aa: CASSGDTGNTGELFF
v_call: TRBV5-1
clone_size: -
j_call: TRBJ2-2
d_call: -

cdr3_nt: TGTGCCAGCAGCGGTACTAGCGGGTACTACAATGAGCAGTTCTTC
cdr3_aa: CASSGTSGYYNEQFF
v_call: TRBV7-9
clone_size: few
j_call: TRBJ2-1
d_call: TRBD2

cdr3_nt: TGTGCCAGCAGAAGCGGGGGGCCCGGCAATGAGCAGTTCTTC
cdr3_aa: CASRSGGPGNEQFF
v_call: TRBV4-2
clone_size: once
j_call: TRBJ2-1
d_call: TRBD2

cdr3_nt: TGTGCCAGCAGCTTAGGAGCCGGGGACGAGCAGTACTTC
cdr3_aa: CASSLGAGDEQYF
v_call: TRBV7-6
clone_size: -
j_call: TRBJ2-7
d_call: -

cdr3_nt: TGTGCCAGCAGCTTAGCTAGCGGGAGCGGTCTCCAAGAATCCCAGTACTTC
cdr3_aa: CASSLASGSGLQESQYF
v_call: TRBV11-2
clone_size: few
j_call: TRBJ2-5
d_call: TRBD2

cdr3_nt: TGTGCCAGCAGCCAGGGGAACAGGGATCGACGAAGTACCCAGTACTTC
cdr3_aa: CASSQGNRDRRSTQYF
v_call: TRBV27
clone_size: -
j_call: TRBJ2-5
d_call: -

cdr3_nt: TGTGCCAGTACCCTGGGGACAGCAACTGAAGCTTTCTTT
cdr3_aa: CASTLGTATEAFF
v_call: TRBV19
clone_size: -
j_call: TRBJ1-1
d_call: TRBD1

cdr3_nt: TGTGCCAGCAGCGGCTCCCGGGGAGATACGCAGTATTTT
cdr3_aa: CASSGSRGDTQYF
v_call: TRBV7-8
clone_size: -
j_call: TRBJ2-3
d_call: -

cdr3_nt: TGCGCCAGCAGCCAAGCGGGGGACGGAACCTACGAGCAGTACTTC
cdr3_aa: CASSQAGDGTYEQYF
v_call: TRBV4-1
clone_size: -
j_call: TRBJ2-7
d_call: -

cdr3_nt: TGCGCCAGCAGCCAAGATGGGACTAGCGGACTAACCTACAATGAGCAGTTCTTC
cdr3_aa: CASSQDGTSGLTYNEQFF
v_call: TRBV4-1
clone_size: -
j_call: TRBJ2-1
d_call: TRBD2

cdr3_nt: TGTGCCAGCAGGAGTCTCTTTGGGGCCAACGTCCTGACTTTC
cdr3_aa: CASRSLFGANVLTF
v_call: TRBV28
clone_size: -
j_call: TRBJ2-6
d_call: -

cdr3_nt: TGTGCCACCAGCCTGACAGGGAACCAGCCCCAGCATTTT
cdr3_aa: CATSLTGNQPQHF
v_call: TRBV19
clone_size: medium-sized
j_call: TRBJ1-5
d_call: TRBD1

cdr3_nt: TGTGCCACCAGCAGAATCCCCAGGAACACTGAAGCTTTCTTT
cdr3_aa: CATSRIPRNTEAFF
v_call: TRBV15
clone_size: -
j_call: TRBJ1-1
d_call: -

cdr3_nt: TGTGCCAGCAGTGAAAGCCCGGGAGTGTCCTACGAGCAGTACTTC
cdr3_aa: CASSESPGVSYEQYF
v_call: TRBV2
clone_size: -
j_call: TRBJ2-7
d_call: -

cdr3_nt: TGTGCCAGCAGCGTCAATGATGGAGAGGATACGCAGTATTTT
cdr3_aa: CASSVNDGEDTQYF
v_call: TRBV5-4
clone_size: -
j_call: TRBJ2-3
d_call: -

cdr3_nt: TGTGCCAGCAGCGGACGGGAGAATCAGCCCCAGCATTTT
cdr3_aa: CASSGRENQPQHF
v_call: TRBV6-5
clone_size: -
j_call: TRBJ1-5
d_call: -

cdr3_nt: TGTGCCAGCAGCTTAGGAGAGGGACTAGGGAGCACAGATACGCAGTATTTT
cdr3_aa: CASSLGEGLGSTDTQYF
v_call: TRBV11-2
clone_size: -
j_call: TRBJ2-3
d_call: TRBD2

cdr3_nt: TGCGCCAGCAGCCAAGTTCTTGGCGGGAGTGGTGAGCAGTTCTTC
cdr3_aa: CASSQVLGGSGEQFF
v_call: TRBV4-3
clone_size: -
j_call: TRBJ2-1
d_call: TRBD2

cdr3_nt: TGTGCCAGCAGCCAAGATCTAGCGGGAGGCACAGATACGCAGTATTTT
cdr3_aa: CASSQDLAGGTDTQYF
v_call: TRBV4-2
clone_size: -
j_call: TRBJ2-3
d_call: TRBD2

cdr3_nt: TGTGCCAGCAGTGACTCGGGGGGCTCTGGGGCCAACGTCCTGACTTTC
cdr3_aa: CASSDSGGSGANVLTF
v_call: TRBV6-4
clone_size: -
j_call: TRBJ2-6
d_call: -

cdr3_nt: TGTGCCAGCGGCCGACTCCCGATTAACACCGGGGAGCTGTTTTTT
cdr3_aa: CASGRLPINTGELFF
v_call: TRBV27
clone_size: -
j_call: TRBJ2-2
d_call: -

cdr3_nt: TGTGCCAGCAGTACTAGTTACGAGCAGTACTTC
cdr3_aa: CASSTSYEQYF
v_call: TRBV7-8
clone_size: -
j_call: TRBJ2-7
d_call: -

cdr3_nt: TGTGCCAGCAGCGCCTCGGAACAGGTCTTGAACACCGGGGAGCTGTTTTTT
cdr3_aa: CASSASEQVLNTGELFF
v_call: TRBV7-9
clone_size: -
j_call: TRBJ2-2
d_call: -

cdr3_nt: TGTGCCAGCAGCAAAGTACAGAACTCCTACGAGCAGTACTTC
cdr3_aa: CASSKVQNSYEQYF
v_call: TRBV21-1
clone_size: -
j_call: TRBJ2-7
d_call: -

cdr3_nt: TGTGCCAGCAGTCAGGGAAACACCGGGGAGCTGTTTTTT
cdr3_aa: CASSQGNTGELFF
v_call: TRBV6-4
clone_size: few
j_call: TRBJ2-2
d_call: -

cdr3_nt: TGTGCCAGCAGCGAGATAGCGGGTGGGAACAATGAGCAGTTCTTC
cdr3_aa: CASSEIAGGNNEQFF
v_call: TRBV6-6
clone_size: -
j_call: TRBJ2-1
d_call: TRBD2

cdr3_nt: TGTGCCAGCAGTGACTCCGGGAGGGCTACAGATACGCAGTATTTT
cdr3_aa: CASSDSGRATDTQYF
v_call: TRBV6-4
clone_size: -
j_call: TRBJ2-3
d_call: TRBD2

cdr3_nt: TGCGCCAGCAGCTTGGTAACTAGCGGGGGAGGGGAGCAGTACTTC
cdr3_aa: CASSLVTSGGGEQYF
v_call: TRBV5-1
clone_size: -
j_call: TRBJ2-7
d_call: TRBD2

cdr3_nt: TGTGCCAGCAGCGTATCCTACAGAAATGAAGCTTTCTTT
cdr3_aa: CASSVSYRNEAFF
v_call: TRBV9
clone_size: few
j_call: TRBJ1-1
d_call: -

cdr3_nt: TGTGCCAGTAGGACTAGCGGCACAGATACGCAGTATTTT
cdr3_aa: CASRTSGTDTQYF
v_call: TRBV27
clone_size: -
j_call: TRBJ2-3
d_call: TRBD2

cdr3_nt: TGTGCCAGCAGCCCGGGGACAGCGAACCAAGAGACCCAGTACTTC
cdr3_aa: CASSPGTANQETQYF
v_call: TRBV7-9
clone_size: -
j_call: TRBJ2-5
d_call: TRBD1

cdr3_nt: TGTGCCAGTAGTATCTCCGGGACAGTGAGAGATACGCAGTATTTT
cdr3_aa: CASSISGTVRDTQYF
v_call: TRBV19
clone_size: -
j_call: TRBJ2-3
d_call: TRBD1

cdr3_nt: TGTGCCAGCAGTTACGGGACAGGGGGGATAGATGAGCAGTTCTTC
cdr3_aa: CASSYGTGGIDEQFF
v_call: TRBV6-5
clone_size: -
j_call: TRBJ2-1
d_call: TRBD1

cdr3_nt: TGTGCCAGCAAGGTAGGGAGCTCCTACAATGAGCAGTTCTTC
cdr3_aa: CASKVGSSYNEQFF
v_call: TRBV27
clone_size: once
j_call: TRBJ2-1
d_call: -

cdr3_nt: TGTGCCAGCAGCAGCGTGGGGGGGTCCTATGGCTACACCTTC
cdr3_aa: CASSSVGGSYGYTF
v_call: TRBV6-4
clone_size: -
j_call: TRBJ1-2
d_call: -

cdr3_nt: TGTGCCAGCAGTTTGATGAGGTTAAACACTGAAGCTTTCTTT
cdr3_aa: CASSLMRLNTEAFF
v_call: TRBV28
clone_size: -
j_call: TRBJ1-1
d_call: -

cdr3_nt: TGCGCCAGCAGCCAAGAATCAGGGGACAGGGTTGGCTACACCTTC
cdr3_aa: CASSQESGDRVGYTF
v_call: TRBV4-1
clone_size: -
j_call: TRBJ1-2
d_call: TRBD1

cdr3_nt: TGCGCCAGCAGCTTGGGGGGCCAACTTCGGCGGGGGGGCCAAGAGACCCAGTACTTC
cdr3_aa: CASSLGGQLRRGGQETQYF
v_call: TRBV5-1
clone_size: -
j_call: TRBJ2-5
d_call: TRBD2